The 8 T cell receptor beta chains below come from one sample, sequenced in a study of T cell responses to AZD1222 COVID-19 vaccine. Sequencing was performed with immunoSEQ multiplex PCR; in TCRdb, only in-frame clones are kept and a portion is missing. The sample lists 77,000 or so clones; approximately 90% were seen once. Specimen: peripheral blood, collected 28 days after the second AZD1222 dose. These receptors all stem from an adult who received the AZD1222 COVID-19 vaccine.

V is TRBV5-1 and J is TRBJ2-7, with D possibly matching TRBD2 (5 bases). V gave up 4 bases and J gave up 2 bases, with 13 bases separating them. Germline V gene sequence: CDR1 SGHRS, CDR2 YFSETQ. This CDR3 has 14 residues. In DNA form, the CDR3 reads TGCGCCAGCAGCGCCAGCGGATTCACCTACGAGCAGTACTTC. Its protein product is CASSASGFTYEQYF.

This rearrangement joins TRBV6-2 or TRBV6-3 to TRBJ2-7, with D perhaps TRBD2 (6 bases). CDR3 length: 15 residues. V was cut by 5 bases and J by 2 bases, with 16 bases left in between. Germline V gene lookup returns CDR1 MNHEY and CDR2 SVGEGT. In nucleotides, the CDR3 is TGTGCCAGCAGTCACCCCGGGGACTCAACCTACGAGCAGTACTTC. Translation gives CASSHPGDSTYEQYF.

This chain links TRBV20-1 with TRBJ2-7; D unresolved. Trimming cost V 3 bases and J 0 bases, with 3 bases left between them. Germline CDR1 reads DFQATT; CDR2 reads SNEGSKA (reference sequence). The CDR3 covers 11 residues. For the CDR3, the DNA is TGCAGTGCTAGTCGCTCCTACGAGCAGTACTTC. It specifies CSASRSYEQYF.

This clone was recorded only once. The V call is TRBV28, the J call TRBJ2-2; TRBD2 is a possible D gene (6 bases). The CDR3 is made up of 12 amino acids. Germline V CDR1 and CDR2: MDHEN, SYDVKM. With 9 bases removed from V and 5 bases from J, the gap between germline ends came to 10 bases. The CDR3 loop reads CASRRETGELFF. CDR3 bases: TGTGCCAGTCGGCGGGAAACCGGGGAGCTGTTTTTT. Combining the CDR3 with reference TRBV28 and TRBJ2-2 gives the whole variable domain DVKVTQSSRYLVKRTGEKVFLECVQDMDHENMFWYRQDPGLGLRLIYFSYDVKMKEKGDIPEGYSVSREKKERFSLILESASTNQTSMYLCASRRETGELFFGEGSRLTVL.

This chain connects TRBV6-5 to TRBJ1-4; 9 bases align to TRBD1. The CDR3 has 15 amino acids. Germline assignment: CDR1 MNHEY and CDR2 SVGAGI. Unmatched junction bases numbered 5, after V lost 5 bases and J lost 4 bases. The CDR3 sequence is CASSTGTGNNEKLFF. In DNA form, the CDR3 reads TGTGCCAGCAGTACCGGGACAGGGAATAATGAAAAACTGTTTTTT.

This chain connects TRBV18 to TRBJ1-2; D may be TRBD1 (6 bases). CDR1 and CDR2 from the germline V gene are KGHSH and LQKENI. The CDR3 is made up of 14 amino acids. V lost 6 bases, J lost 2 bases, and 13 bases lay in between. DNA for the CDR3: TGTGCCAGCTCCCCGGACAGAACGAACTATGGCTACACCTTC. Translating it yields CASSPDRTNYGYTF.

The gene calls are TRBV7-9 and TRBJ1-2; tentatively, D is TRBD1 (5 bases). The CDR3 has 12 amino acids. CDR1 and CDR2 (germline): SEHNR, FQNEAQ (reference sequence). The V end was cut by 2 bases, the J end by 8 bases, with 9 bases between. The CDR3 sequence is CASSLPGYGYTF. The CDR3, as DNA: TGTGCCAGCAGCTTACCAGGGTACGGCTACACCTTC.

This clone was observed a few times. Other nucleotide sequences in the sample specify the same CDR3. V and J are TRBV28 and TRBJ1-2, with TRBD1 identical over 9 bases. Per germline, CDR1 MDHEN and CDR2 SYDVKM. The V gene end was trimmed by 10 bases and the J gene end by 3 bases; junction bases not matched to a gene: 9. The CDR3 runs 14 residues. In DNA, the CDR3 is TGTGCCACCCCGGGACAGGGTAGTGACTATGGCTACACCTTC. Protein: CATPGQGSDYGYTF.